This T cell receptor beta chain is from a study of blood T cells in healthy people across ages (dated by TCRdb to the mid-2010s). About the study as a whole: In model experiments, template switching captured roughly one uniquely barcoded TCR beta cDNA molecule for every two T cells. Using deep sequencing normalized with unique cDNA molecular identifiers, the study measured how TCR beta repertoire diversity changes with age. Donors were grouped into four age groups: young (average roughly 17 years), middle-aged (under 40), aged (about 59) and long-lived (approximately 82). To avoid experimental bias, donors of different ages were distributed randomly across sequencing lanes. Using the same blood draw, the study looked at two additional independent replicas of 1 million unique cDNA reads for two donors, one aged 18 to 30 and the other aged 80 or older. The research as a whole found: There was a strong correlation between observed TCR beta diversity and the percentage of naive T cells measured by flow cytometry. Estimates of total diversity based on one million sequenced T cells were regarded as lower bounds and as underestimates. Observed TCR beta diversity per million T cells fell roughly linearly with age, and a significant reduction was already apparent by age roughly 41. The CMV infection status of donors was not known, potentially confounding age-related changes in expanded clonotypes. Since profiling was done on bulk unsorted PBMCs, naive and antigen-experienced compartments could not be conclusively compared. Compared with the aged group, the long-lived group had more naive CD4+ T cells, fewer expanded clones and increased TCR diversity, a pattern suggesting age selection.

As encoded in the germline V gene, CDR1 is LGHNT while CDR2 is FRNRAP. At the junction V is shortened by 3 bases and J by 0 bases; bases outside the gene matches: 8. Counted from cysteine to phenylalanine, this CDR3 has 18 amino acids. Solely the CDR3 DNA is kept, with 54 bases framed from the first base. Libraries were prepared through 5' RACE. The sample was run on an Illumina HiSeq 2500. A second PCR of about 6 to 11 cycles was performed with a sample-barcoded 5' primer and a J-beta primer mix. A unique molecular identifier was introduced onto each TCR beta cDNA molecule by a template-switch 5' adaptor carrying 12 random nucleotides. At least 2.5 million CDR3-containing paired-end reads were obtained from each sample. First-strand cDNA was synthesized from all RNA with the Mint cDNA synthesis kit, primed by a TRBC-specific oligonucleotide. All cDNA was treated with uracil-DNA glycosylase and then went through a first 18-cycle PCR with the universal primers M1SS and BC2_uni_R. On the authors' methods: Normalization of each sample was performed by random selection of 1 million high-quality reads, each carrying a distinct molecular identifier. Instead of being binned into consensus sequences, reads with shared molecular identifiers were discarded. CDR3 identification, clonotype clustering and error correction used MiTCR with a Q25 quality threshold and the strictest error-elimination algorithm. A nonparametric unseen species model with Euler transformation was used to estimate lower-bound total TCR beta diversity. Using fastp at Q25 and MiXCR, TCRdb reprocessed the public reads and kept productive beta chains. Each record represents a unique CDR3 protein, reported with the most common genes and DNA among its rows. TCRdb assigned the V and J calls; the authors' analysis was not used. The sample profile shows around 1.7 million distinct CDR3 sequences; 25% to 30% of them were found once. Jointly, the top ten make up 6.5% to 8.5% of the sample.

There are a few counts of this clonotype. Its antigen is unknown. No clone much larger than this one lies a single base away; base qualities are absent. Systemically healthy Caucasian individuals from Russia, roughly 40 in total and aged roughly 6 to 90 years, were included as donors. Approximately 10 milliliters of peripheral blood were collected from each donor into EDTA-treated Vacutainer tubes. PBMCs were isolated by Ficoll-Paque density-gradient centrifugation, with at least 6.5 million obtained per sample. Trizol reagent was used to extract total RNA from PBMCs, with at least 5.5 micrograms per sample. The percentages of naive CD45RAhigh/CD27high T cells were determined by flow cytometry on a PBMC aliquot from every donor.

Sequencing was performed on blood. The clonotype was recovered from a woman aged 25 to 39 in good health. The chain is assembled from TRBV12-5 and TRBJ2-7; 13 junctional bases match TRBD2. The DNA sequence is given as TGTGCTAGTGGTTTCATACTAGCGGGGGGGCCTAACTCCTACGAGCAGTACTTC. The encoded protein is CASGFILAGGPNSYEQYF.